The 21 T cell receptor beta chains below were found in one sample sequenced in a study of blood T cell repertoires in COVID-19. Clones were read by immunoSEQ multiplex PCR, and TCRdb kept only the in-frame ones, dropping some. The table records under 350,000 clones, around 85% of them present only once. Sequencing was performed on PBMCs or T cells enriched from blood (not recorded which). The source is a woman aged 40 to 55 with acute COVID-19.

The rearrangement joins TRBV7-2 to TRBJ1-6, with D possibly being TRBD1 (6 bases). The CDR3 totals 14 residues. From germline, CDR1 is SGHTA and CDR2 FQGNSA. Between the trimmed V and J ends, which lost 5 bases and 5 bases, there was a span of 10 bases. The CDR3 DNA reads as TGTGCCAGCAGCCCGGGACATAATAATTCACCCCTCCACTTT. Amino acid sequence: CASSPGHNNSPLHF.

This clone was seen just once. The chain uses TRBV6-5 and TRBJ2-4, with 7 nucleotides matching TRBD2. CDR1 MNHEY and CDR2 SVGAGI come from the germline V gene. This CDR3 has 15 residues. The junction had 8 bases not matched to a gene; V was cut back by 6 bases and J by 3 bases. The CDR3 coding sequence is TGTGCCAGCAGCCCCCTCGCGGGGGTCAAAAACATTCAGTACTTC. This encodes CASSPLAGVKNIQYF.

The DNA of the CDR3 is TGTGCCACCTCGGGACTAGCGGGGGGGGAGACCCAGTACTTC. It is translated as CATSGLAGGETQYF. The rearrangement joins TRBV2 to TRBJ2-5, with 16 positions matching TRBD2. V lost 10 bases, J lost 5 bases, and 4 bases stayed unmatched. Germline V gene sequence: CDR1 SNHLY, CDR2 FYNNEI. The CDR3 runs 14 residues. Combining the CDR3 with reference TRBV2 and TRBJ2-5 gives the whole variable domain EPEVTQTPSHQVTQMGQEVILRCVPISNHLYFYWYRQILGQKVEFLVSFYNNEISEKSEIFDDQFSVERPDGSNFTLKIRSTKLEDSAMYFCATSGLAGGETQYFGPGTRLLVL.

The chain joins TRBV28 to TRBJ1-5; D is ambiguous. The CDR3 loop spans 15 amino acids. The germline V gene has CDR1 MDHEN and CDR2 SYDVKM. The V end was cut by 3 bases, the J end by 0 bases, with 9 bases between. CDR3 in amino acids: CASSFYRNSNQPQHF. The CDR3 DNA reads as TGTGCCAGCAGTTTTTACAGAAATAGCAATCAGCCCCAGCATTTT. Variable domain in full (rest from reference TRBV28 and TRBJ1-5): DVKVTQSSRYLVKRTGEKVFLECVQDMDHENMFWYRQDPGLGLRLIYFSYDVKMKEKGDIPEGYSVSREKKERFSLILESASTNQTSMYLCASSFYRNSNQPQHFGDGTRLSIL.

The table lists this clone with a few counts. The V call is TRBV29-1, the J call TRBJ2-1; 12 nucleotides agree with TRBD2. Losses at the gene ends were 6 bases for V and 7 bases for J; bases not matched to a gene: 13. Germline values: CDR1 SQVTM, CDR2 ANQGSEA. This CDR3 spans 16 amino acids. The DNA of the CDR3 is TGCAGCGTCTCGTCCCCCCGGACTAGCGGGACTAATGAGCAGTTCTTC. Amino acid sequence: CSVSSPRTSGTNEQFF.

The DNA of the CDR3 is TGTGCCACCAGCAGAGATCGCCAACTAAACACCGGGGAGCTGTTTTTT. It encodes CATSRDRQLNTGELFF. V and J are TRBV15 and TRBJ2-2; D uncertain. Germline V lookup: CDR1 LNHNV, CDR2 YYDKDF (reference sequence). The CDR3 has 16 amino acids. The V end was cut by 0 bases, the J end by 2 bases, with 10 bases between.

The chain employs TRBV28 and TRBJ1-1; TRBD1 agrees at 8 bases. The CDR3 has 13 amino acids. With 5 bases clipped from V and 7 bases from J, the junction kept 6 bases outside the gene matches. Germline CDR1 and CDR2: MDHEN and SYDVKM. CDR3 in amino acids: CASSEQGDFEAFF. CDR3 nucleotides: TGTGCCAGCAGTGAACAGGGGGACTTTGAAGCTTTCTTT.

The chain's CDR3 is CASSRPPAGTGNTEAFF. CDR3 DNA sequence: TGTGCCAGTAGTAGGCCCCCGGCAGGGACAGGGAACACTGAAGCTTTCTTT. V is TRBV19 and J is TRBJ1-1; 8 nucleotides agree with TRBD1. The CDR3 is 17 residues long. Trimming cost V 4 bases and J 1 base; bases outside gene matches: 11. Germline CDR1 LNHDA, CDR2 SQIVND (reference sequence).

The J gene is TRBJ1-2, the V gene TRBV11-2, with 7 bases fitting TRBD1. After removal of 3 bases from V and 5 bases from J, the junction contained 6 bases not matched to a gene. The germline V gene has CDR1 SGHAT and CDR2 FQNNGV. The CDR3 sequence is 14 residues long. The CDR3 DNA reads TGTGCCAGCAGCTTTGGCAGGGGGTTTTATGGCTACACCTTC. As protein: CASSFGRGFYGYTF. Complete variable domain (other parts from reference TRBV11-2 and TRBJ1-2): EAGVAQSPRYKIIEKRQSVAFWCNPISGHATLYWYQQILGQGPKLLIQFQNNGVVDDSQLPKDRFSAERLKGVDSTLKIQPAKLEDSAVYLCASSFGRGFYGYTFGSGTRLTVV.

This clone was detected a few times. The chain employs TRBV10-3 and TRBJ1-1, with a weak D call TRBD1 (6 bases). Trimming left V 4 bases short and J 7 bases short, with 10 bases between. Germline V lookup: CDR1 ENHRY, CDR2 SYGVKD. This CDR3 has 12 residues. CDR3 in DNA: TGTGCCATCAGTGTTGGGGGCCTTGAAGCTTTCTTT. Protein sequence: CAISVGGLEAFF.

The chain joins TRBV5-1 to TRBJ2-1; unclear D gene. V gave up 3 bases and J gave up 2 bases, with 9 bases separating them. The CDR3 runs to 14 residues. Germline CDR1 reads SGHRS; CDR2 reads YFSETQ. The CDR3 nucleotides are TGCGCCAGCAGCTCCACAGCAGCCTACAATGAGCAGTTCTTC. Translating it yields CASSSTAAYNEQFF.

The V and J genes are TRBV27 and TRBJ1-6, with 9 bases fitting TRBD1. Trimming at V came to 1 base and at J to 7 bases, leaving 5 bases not matched to a gene. Germline CDR1 reads MNHEY; CDR2 reads SMNVEV (reference sequence). The CDR3 sequence is 16 residues long. CDR3 protein: CASSLWIDRGNSPLHF. CDR3 sequence (DNA): TGTGCCAGCAGTTTATGGATCGACAGGGGGAATTCACCCCTCCACTTT.

The chain couples TRBV4-2 to TRBJ1-4, with a weak D call TRBD1 (6 bases). Germline V CDR1 and CDR2: LGHNA, YNFKEQ. V was trimmed by 2 bases and J by 0 bases, leaving 10 bases between them. This CDR3 contains 16 residues. The chain's CDR3 is CASSQRGAATNEKLFF. The CDR3 DNA follows: TGTGCCAGCAGCCAACGGGGGGCAGCAACTAATGAAAAACTGTTTTTT.

The chain joins TRBV2 to TRBJ1-5, with unresolved D. V dropped 4 bases and J dropped 4 bases, with 5 bases sitting between them. Germline CDR1 is SNHLY and CDR2 is FYNNEI. The CDR3 consists of 12 residues. CDR3 region: CASSGRNQPQHF. The CDR3 nucleotides are TGTGCCAGCAGTGGGAGAAATCAGCCCCAGCATTTT. The full variable domain, completed using reference TRBV2 and TRBJ1-5, is EPEVTQTPSHQVTQMGQEVILRCVPISNHLYFYWYRQILGQKVEFLVSFYNNEISEKSEIFDDQFSVERPDGSNFTLKIRSTKLEDSAMYFCASSGRNQPQHFGDGTRLSIL.

V gene TRBV19 combines with J gene TRBJ1-5, with 8 bases matching TRBD1. Germline values: CDR1 LNHDA, CDR2 SQIVND (reference sequence). The CDR3 has 14 residues. Germline trimming cut 5 bases from V and 6 bases from J; bases unmatched to any gene: 6. In DNA form, the CDR3 reads TGTGCCAGTAGTTGGACAGGGACGGGTCAGCCCCAGCATTTT. Amino acid sequence: CASSWTGTGQPQHF.

The chain has TRBV12-3 or TRBV12-4 and TRBJ2-1, with a tentative D call TRBD2 (6 bases). CDR3 length: 12 residues. Trimming pared 6 bases from V and 5 bases from J, leaving 8 bases between. CDR3 bases: TGTGCCAGCAGGGGACTCCACAATGAGCAGTTCTTC. It specifies CASRGLHNEQFF.

The rearrangement links TRBV7-9 to TRBJ2-7; maybe TRBD1 (5 bases). V shed 8 bases and J shed 2 bases, with 13 bases lying between them. CDR1 SEHNR and CDR2 FQNEAQ come from the germline V gene (reference sequence). The CDR3 spans 13 residues. The CDR3 region has the DNA TGTGCCAGCCTGAAGGACACAACCTACGAGCAGTACTTC. Its translation: CASLKDTTYEQYF.

The chain links TRBV7-9 to TRBJ1-1, with D hard to call. V dropped 8 bases and J dropped 1 base, with 8 bases sitting between them. Per the germline V gene, CDR1 is SEHNR and CDR2 is FQNEAQ (reference sequence). This CDR3 has 12 residues. The CDR3 coding sequence is TGTGCCAGCTGGGGAGCGAACACTGAAGCTTTCTTT. As protein: CASWGANTEAFF.

The chain links TRBV11-1 to TRBJ1-2; 7 bases fit TRBD1. Looked up from germline, CDR1 is SGHAT and CDR2 is FQDESV (reference sequence). V gave up 4 bases and J gave up 3 bases; unmatched junction bases: 2. There are 13 residues in the CDR3. The CDR3 reads CASSYGQDYGYTF. The CDR3 DNA follows: TGTGCCAGCAGCTATGGACAGGACTATGGCTACACCTTC.

V is TRBV27 and J is TRBJ1-6; D unclear. From germline, CDR1 is MNHEY and CDR2 SMNVEV (reference sequence). This CDR3 is 14 amino acids long. V dropped 6 bases and J dropped 7 bases, with 13 bases sitting between them. The CDR3 reads CASRVQDRNSPLHF. CDR3 coding DNA: TGTGCCAGCAGGGTCCAGGATAGGAATTCACCCCTCCACTTT.

This clone was seen a single time. This sequence joins TRBV18 and TRBJ1-2, with a tentative D call TRBD1 (6 bases). The CDR3 is 17 amino acids. V shed 1 base and J shed 2 bases, with 17 bases lying between them. Germline CDR1 is KGHSH and CDR2 is LQKENI. The CDR3 protein is CASSPQRSGTRNYGYTF. CDR3 nucleotide sequence: TGTGCCAGCTCACCACAACGGTCAGGGACACGAAACTATGGCTACACCTTC.